This is a list of T cell receptor beta chains from one sample in a study of cytomegalovirus exposure and HLA in healthy donors. Libraries were prepared by immunoSEQ multiplex PCR; TCRdb keeps only in-frame clonotypes and omits some of them. The sample includes about 180,000 clones, about 82% of them seen just once. The sequencing sample was made of PBMCs. These receptor sequences come from a male donor in good health and CMV-seronegative. CDR3s include the opening cysteine and the closing phenylalanine or tryptophan. D genes are given only for firm matches. Not every row has a clone size; where given, it reads once, few, many or a size class.

j_call d_call v_call clone_size cdr3_aa cdr3_nt
TRBJ2-3 - TRBV10-3 - CAISDSADTQYF TGTGCCATCAGTGACAGCGCAGATACGCAGTATTTT
TRBJ2-4 - TRBV15 - CATSRDYEGIQYF TGTGCCACCAGCAGAGACTACGAGGGCATTCAGTACTTC
TRBJ2-7 TRBD2 TRBV19 - CASRGLAGSYEQYF TGTGCCAGTAGGGGACTAGCGGGAAGCTACGAGCAGTACTTC
TRBJ2-7 TRBD2 TRBV7-9 - CASSPGWTSRVNEQYF TGTGCCAGCAGCCCTGGTTGGACTAGTAGGGTCAACGAGCAGTACTTC
TRBJ2-2 TRBD1 TRBV6-5 - CASSYNTGGAGELFF TGTGCCAGCAGTTACAACACAGGGGGCGCCGGGGAGCTGTTTTTT
TRBJ2-1 - TRBV7-2 - CASSLEGGAHNEQFF TGTGCCAGCAGCTTAGAGGGGGGGGCACACAATGAGCAGTTCTTC
TRBJ1-6 TRBD1 TRBV14 - CASSQAQGAIYNSPLHF TGTGCCAGCAGCCAAGCACAGGGGGCGATCTATAATTCACCCCTCCACTTT
TRBJ2-1 - TRBV2 - CASRGGRVLTYNEQFF TGTGCCAGCAGGGGCGGGCGAGTTCTTACCTACAATGAGCAGTTCTTC
TRBJ1-2 TRBD1 TRBV19 - CASKTGDSSYGYTF TGTGCCAGTAAGACAGGGGACAGCTCCTATGGCTACACCTTC
TRBJ2-2 TRBD1 TRBV19 few CASSTTGVGTGELFF TGTGCCAGTAGTACGACAGGGGTAGGGACCGGGGAGCTGTTTTTT
TRBJ2-7 - TRBV4-3 few CASSQLWDTISSYEQYF TGCGCCAGCAGCCAACTCTGGGACACCATCAGCTCCTACGAGCAGTACTTC
TRBJ1-1 - TRBV18 - CASSPRVDTEAFF TGTGCCAGCTCACCACGAGTCGACACTGAAGCTTTCTTT
TRBJ2-3 - TRBV6-6 - CASSPRGTDTQYF TGTGCCAGCAGTCCCAGGGGTACAGATACGCAGTATTTT
TRBJ1-2 - TRBV2 - CASSVGEGGYGYTF TGTGCCAGCAGTGTCGGGGAGGGGGGGTATGGCTACACCTTC
TRBJ1-1 TRBD1 TRBV19 once CASRTGLRNTEAFF TGTGCCAGTCGGACAGGACTTAGGAACACTGAAGCTTTCTTT
TRBJ1-4 - TRBV4-2 few CASSPLETNEKLFF TGTGCCAGCAGCCCTTTAGAAACTAATGAAAAACTGTTTTTT
TRBJ2-2 TRBD1 TRBV19 once CASNIQGAGELFF TGTGCCAGTAACATACAGGGGGCCGGGGAGCTGTTTTTT
TRBJ2-5 - TRBV19 - CASRGEGTQYF TGTGCCAGTAGGGGAGAGGGGACCCAGTACTTC
TRBJ1-5 TRBD1 TRBV7-8 - CASSLRQGADYSNQPQHF TGTGCCAGCAGCCTCAGACAGGGGGCTGACTATAGCAATCAGCCCCAGCATTTT
TRBJ1-2 TRBD1 TRBV30 - CAWSVRGGSGYTF TGTGCCTGGAGTGTACGAGGGGGCTCTGGCTACACCTTC
TRBJ2-2 TRBD1 TRBV7-7 - CASSSGTGNTGELFF TGTGCCAGCAGTTCCGGGACAGGGAACACCGGGGAGCTGTTTTTT
TRBJ2-1 - TRBV5-1 - CASSSLFGILNEQFF TGCGCCAGCAGCTCCTTGTTCGGGATTCTCAATGAGCAGTTCTTC